This TCR beta chain was sequenced in a study of response to subunit inactivated influenza vaccine. TCRdb processed the RT-PCR reads anew with MiXCR; each CDR3 protein has one entry. Of hundreds of thousands of distinct CDR3 sequences listed, less than 20% are singletons. General study results and limits: Each seasonal influenza vaccination, the authors suggested, recruits few new T cells.

Regarding this clonotype: The antigen is not known.

The receptor was derived from a man in his forties or fifties who received an inactivated influenza vaccine. The input for sequencing was PBMCs from blood, taken 4 to 6 days after vaccination.

The CDR3 here is CASSSTDGPQHF. CDR3 coding DNA: TGTGCCAGCTCATCAACAGATGGGCCCCAGCATTTT. This sequence joins TRBV18 and TRBJ1-5, with no clear D. CDR3 size: 12 residues. Germline lookup yields CDR1 KGHSH and CDR2 LQKENI. The V gene lost 5 bases and the J gene lost 9 bases, with 11 bases spanning the gap. The entire variable domain, with the rest obtained from reference TRBV18 and TRBJ1-5, is as follows: NAGVMQNPRHLVRRRGQEARLRCSPMKGHSHVYWYRQLPEEGLKFMVYLQKENIIDESGMPKERFSAEFPKEGPSILRIQQVVRGDSAAYFCASSSTDGPQHFGDGTRLSIL.